This TCR beta chain derives from a study of T cells in Graves' hyperthyroidism and ophthalmopathy. Points from the study as a whole: Before onset, by a median of approximately 6.2 months, the model predicted ophthalmopathy. Most thyroid clonotypes that were expanded above 0.001 also turned up in blood.

Researchers barred patients who had uncontrolled infection, other autoimmune disease, pregnancy or lactation. Researchers took RNA transcripts and amplified the TCR beta CDR3 regions from them. HTBI primers drove first-round RT-PCR of the TCR CDR3. MiXCR was run by TCRdb on the multiplex PCR reads, yielding one entry per CDR3 protein. The sample has about 400,000 distinct CDR3 sequences; roughly 15% are singletons. The germline V gene encodes CDR1 SGHAT and CDR2 FQNNGV. The CDR3 is 16 amino acids. V was clipped by 6 bases and J by 3 bases; unmatched bases: 14. The sample holds many counts of this clonotype. Antigen unknown.

The sample was blood. The V call is TRBV11-2, the J call TRBJ2-7, with 7 bases lining up with TRBD1. The clonotype was recovered from an older woman with Graves' ophthalmopathy. The CDR3 nucleotides are TGTGCCAGCAGTCCCGGACAGGAACGCCCGATCTACGAGCAGTACTTC. Protein sequence: CASSPGQERPIYEQYF.